Presented here are 24 T cell receptor beta chains from one specimen sequenced in a study of T cells after yellow fever vaccination. TCRdb fed the 5' RACE reads into MiXCR, producing one record per CDR3 protein. The table shows just over 250,000 distinct CDR3 sequences, with about 5.2% occurring only once. Specimen: CD4+ T cells sorted from PBMCs, collected on the day of the yellow fever booster vaccination. All receptors derive from a man between 18 and 29 years old who received the YFV17D yellow fever vaccine.

This sequence joins TRBV4-3 and TRBJ1-5, with D perhaps matching TRBD1 (5 bases). From germline, CDR1 is LGHNA and CDR2 YSLEER. The CDR3 is made up of 16 amino acids. Deletions cut 1 base from V and 6 bases from J, with 16 bases between. The CDR3 DNA reads TGCGCCAGCAGCCAAGGTACTCCTGAGAGGGGTCAGCCCCAGCATTTT. Its translation: CASSQGTPERGQPQHF.

This clonotype was found many times. This sequence joins TRBV12-5 and TRBJ1-5; perhaps TRBD1 as D (6 bases). V was pared by 5 bases and J by 4 bases, with 24 bases between. The CDR3 is 18 amino acids. The germline V gene has CDR1 LGHNT and CDR2 FRNRAP. CDR3 nucleotide sequence: TGTGCTAGTGGTGCAGGGGCCGGGGCGGCGGGCGTTAATCAGCCCCAGCATTTT. Its translation: CASGAGAGAAGVNQPQHF. The full variable domain, with the rest looked up from reference TRBV12-5 and TRBJ1-5, is DARVTQTPRHKVTEMGQEVTMRCQPILGHNTVFWYRQTMMQGLELLAYFRNRAPLDDSGMPKDRFSAEMPDATLATLKIQPSEPRDSAVYFCASGAGAGAAGVNQPQHFGDGTRLSIL.

This chain uses TRBV7-2 with TRBJ1-2; D is undetermined. Per germline, CDR1 SGHTA and CDR2 FQGNSA. The V gene lost 4 bases and the J gene lost 8 bases, with 11 bases spanning the gap. This CDR3 has 12 residues. CDR3 DNA: TGTGCCAGCAGCTACGAACTGGGAGGCTACACCTTC. Encoded protein: CASSYELGGYTF. Together with reference TRBV7-2 and TRBJ1-2, the CDR3 gives the full variable domain: GAGVSQSPSNKVTEKGKDVELRCDPISGHTALYWYRQSLGQGLEFLIYFQGNSAPDKSGLPSDRFSAERTGGSVSTLTIQRTQQEDSAVYLCASSYELGGYTFGSGTRLTVV.

This chain joins TRBV11-2 and TRBJ2-7, with 9 bases fitting TRBD2. The length of the CDR3 is 17 residues. Germline CDR1 reads SGHAT; CDR2 reads FQNNGV. After removal of 7 bases from V and 0 bases from J, the junction contained 13 bases not matched to a gene. The CDR3 loop is CASTPPLAGMSSYEQYV. CDR3 bases: TGTGCCAGCACCCCCCCGCTAGCGGGGATGAGCTCCTACGAGCAGTACGTC.

The genes are TRBV3-1 and TRBJ2-3; D not certain. Trimming cost V 4 bases and J 2 bases, with 7 bases left between them. Germline V lookup: CDR1 LGHDT, CDR2 YNNKEL (reference sequence). The CDR3 sequence is 13 residues long. The DNA of the CDR3 is TGTGCCAGCAGCCCTCCCACCACAGATACGCAGTATTTT. Its protein is CASSPPTTDTQYF.

This clonotype was seen more than once but under ten times. The rearrangement links TRBV18 to TRBJ1-2; weak D call: TRBD1 (5 bases). The V end was cut by 6 bases, the J end by 4 bases, with 12 bases between. Germline lookup yields CDR1 KGHSH and CDR2 LQKENI. The CDR3 extends over 13 amino acids. The CDR3 here is CASSPREPYGYTF. The CDR3 DNA follows: TGTGCCAGCTCGCCCAGGGAGCCCTATGGCTACACCTTC.

This clonotype was seen more than once but under ten times. The chain joins TRBV4-2 to TRBJ2-1; D gene ambiguous. CDR1 is LGHNA, CDR2 YNFKEQ, per germline. The CDR3 has 15 amino acids. Trimming took off 0 bases at V and 4 bases at J, with 10 bases between the two ends. CDR3 in amino acids: CASSQDWGRYNEQFF. The CDR3 DNA follows: TGTGCCAGCAGCCAAGATTGGGGAAGGTACAATGAGCAGTTCTTC.

V usage is TRBV20-1 and J usage is TRBJ1-6; D is possibly TRBD1 (5 bases). This CDR3 spans 16 amino acids. Germline CDR1 reads DFQATT; CDR2 reads SNEGSKA (reference sequence). The ends were cut back, 6 bases at V and 11 bases at J, with 26 bases in the middle. CDR3 in amino acids: CSAYAQSGAERAPLHF. CDR3 DNA: TGCAGTGCATACGCCCAGAGTGGGGCCGAGAGGGCACCCCTCCACTTT.

This clonotype was observed a few times. Relative to the germline gene, one junction end is altered; a read error may explain this. V is TRBV5-4 and J is TRBJ2-3; weak D call: TRBD2 (5 bases). Germline V gives CDR1 SGHNT, CDR2 YYREEE (reference sequence). This CDR3 region has 14 residues. The CDR3 loop reads CASTLRAGTDTQYF. Written as DNA, the CDR3 is TGTGCCAGCACCTTGAGGGCCGGCACAGATACGCAGTATTTT.

The chain joins TRBV6-2 or TRBV6-3 to TRBJ1-2; D call uncertain. Germline V CDR1 and CDR2: MNHEY, SVGEGT. The V and J ends lost 7 bases and 4 bases respectively, with 16 bases between them. This CDR3 spans 14 amino acids. CDR3 loop: CASTRTGRLYGYTF. CDR3 bases: TGTGCCAGCACCCGAACCGGGAGACTCTATGGCTACACCTTC.

This clonotype has a handful of counts. The chain combines TRBV12-3 or TRBV12-4 with TRBJ2-6; 7 bases are a match to TRBD1. V was clipped by 7 bases and J by 12 bases; unmatched bases: 12. The CDR3 is made up of 14 amino acids. DNA for the CDR3: TGTGCCAGCAACCCCAACAGGGGTGTTAGCGTCCTGACTTTC. It yields the protein CASNPNRGVSVLTF.

This clonotype was observed many times. The gene calls are TRBV29-1 and TRBJ2-4; a weak D match, TRBD2 (7 bases). The CDR3 is 14 residues long. Trimming cost V 4 bases and J 0 bases, with 10 bases left between them. Germline values: CDR1 SQVTM, CDR2 ANQGSEA. Written as DNA, the CDR3 is TGCAGCGTTGTTAGGGGGGGAGCCAAAAACATTCAGTACTTC. Its translation is CSVVRGGAKNIQYF.

V is TRBV5-4 and J is TRBJ2-1; no clear D. Germline V gene data show CDR1 as SGHNT and CDR2 as YYREEE (reference sequence). Deletions cut 4 bases from V and 4 bases from J, with 18 bases between. This CDR3 contains 16 residues. CDR3 nucleotide sequence: TGTGCCAGCAGCCCTGGTGGGGTCCCCTTATACAATGAGCAGTTCTTC. It translates to CASSPGGVPLYNEQFF.

This clonotype was counted ten times or more. The CDR3 nucleotides read TGTGCCAGCAGCCGGAATGCAGGGCCAACTCAAGAGACCCAGTACTTC. Translating it yields CASSRNAGPTQETQYF. V gene TRBV7-2 combines with J gene TRBJ2-5; D is possibly TRBD1 (5 bases). Looked up from germline, CDR1 is SGHTA and CDR2 is FQGNSA. V was cut by 5 bases and J by 2 bases, with 18 bases left in between. The CDR3 covers 16 residues.

This clonotype was picked up many times. The rearrangement joins TRBV18 to TRBJ1-1; tentatively, D is TRBD1 (6 bases). V was shortened by 0 bases and J by 7 bases, with 27 bases between the two germline ends. The CDR3 is 19 residues long. Germline assignment: CDR1 KGHSH and CDR2 LQKENI. Written as DNA, the CDR3 is TGTGCCAGCTCACCACCGTTGGTTTACAGGGAGTGGGGGGATTATGAAGCTTTCTTT. Its protein product is CASSPPLVYREWGDYEAFF.

This clonotype turned up a few times. The chain has TRBV30 and TRBJ1-6; 10 bases align to TRBD1. There are 14 residues in the CDR3. The junction had 3 bases not matched to a gene; V was cut back by 2 bases and J by 8 bases. CDR1 is GTSNPN, CDR2 SVGIG, per germline (reference sequence). CDR3 region: CAWSRTGGYSPLHF. The CDR3, as DNA: TGTGCCTGGAGTAGGACAGGGGGGTATTCACCCCTCCACTTT.

This chain uses TRBV7-2 with TRBJ2-3, with D possibly being TRBD2 (5 bases). Germline V gives CDR1 SGHTA, CDR2 FQGNSA. V was trimmed by 0 bases and J by 5 bases, leaving 12 bases between them. CDR3 length equals 15 residues. CDR3: CASSLAMRAVDTQYF. The CDR3 DNA is TGTGCCAGCAGCTTAGCGATGAGGGCCGTAGATACGCAGTATTTT.

The genes are TRBV27 and TRBJ2-1; 10 bases match TRBD2. Germline CDR1 is MNHEY and CDR2 is SMNVEV (reference sequence). V lost 4 bases, J lost 4 bases, and 4 bases stayed unmatched. The CDR3 has 15 amino acids. CDR3 coding DNA: TGTGCCAGCAGTTCCCTAGCGGGGGTATACAATGAGCAGTTCTTC. Translation gives CASSSLAGVYNEQFF.

This clonotype has a handful of counts. This chain links TRBV29-1 with TRBJ1-2; TRBD1 matches at 9 bases. The CDR3 is 16 residues long. V trimming: 6 bases; J trimming: 7 bases; junction bases outside the gene matches: 18. Germline V gives CDR1 SQVTM, CDR2 ANQGSEA. The CDR3, as DNA: TGCAGCGTGGGCGGGACAGGGATGGGTGCGGGAGTTGGCTACACCTTC. Amino acids: CSVGGTGMGAGVGYTF. The variable domain in full, with the rest retrieved from reference TRBV29-1 and TRBJ1-2, is SAVISQKPSRDICQRGTSLTIQCQVDSQVTMMFWYRQQPGQSLTLIATANQGSEATYESGFVIDKFPISRPNLTFSTLTVSNMSPEDSSIYLCSVGGTGMGAGVGYTFGSGTRLTVV.

The gene calls are TRBV12-3 or TRBV12-4 and TRBJ2-7; 9 positions agree with TRBD1. The CDR3 runs 13 residues. The V segment lost 1 base and the J segment 5 bases; nucleotides outside the gene matches: 0. The CDR3 DNA is TGTGCCAGCAGTTTAGGGGACAGGGACGAGCAGTACGTC. Residues: CASSLGDRDEQYV.

The J gene is TRBJ2-1, the V gene TRBV3-2. TRBV3-2 is an annotated pseudogene. This CDR3 has 17 residues. The CDR3 DNA reads as TGTGCCAGCAGCCAAGATTTGGCGACCAACGCCTACAATGAGCAGTTCTTC. Its translation is CASSQDLATNAYNEQFF.

The V gene is TRBV2, the J gene TRBJ1-2, with D perhaps TRBD1 (6 bases). V was cut by 6 bases and J by 6 bases, with 11 bases left in between. CDR1 is SNHLY, CDR2 FYNNEI, per germline. This CDR3 spans 12 amino acids. The CDR3 loop reads CASRSGVDGYTF. DNA of the CDR3: TGTGCCAGCAGGTCAGGGGTCGATGGCTACACCTTC.

This clonotype appeared a few times. The chain uses TRBV6-5 and TRBJ2-7; 8 bases are shared with TRBD1. The junction had 9 bases not matched to a gene; V was cut back by 6 bases and J by 5 bases. CDR1 and CDR2 (germline): MNHEY, SVGAGI. The length of the CDR3 is 14 residues. In DNA form, the CDR3 reads TGTGCCAGCAGGGCTAGCGACAGGGGTAACGAGCAGTACTTC. Its protein product is CASRASDRGNEQYF.

This clonotype has a handful of counts. The CDR3 sequence is CASSEIALAGEQYV. The DNA for the CDR3 is TGTGCCAGCAGTGAAATAGCCCTAGCGGGCGAGCAGTACGTC. The V gene is TRBV6-1, the J gene TRBJ2-7; TRBD2 matches at 8 bases. V shed 2 bases, J shed 6 bases, and the junction held 6 bases outside the gene matches. The CDR3 runs 14 residues. The germline gives CDR1 MNHNS, CDR2 SASEGT.